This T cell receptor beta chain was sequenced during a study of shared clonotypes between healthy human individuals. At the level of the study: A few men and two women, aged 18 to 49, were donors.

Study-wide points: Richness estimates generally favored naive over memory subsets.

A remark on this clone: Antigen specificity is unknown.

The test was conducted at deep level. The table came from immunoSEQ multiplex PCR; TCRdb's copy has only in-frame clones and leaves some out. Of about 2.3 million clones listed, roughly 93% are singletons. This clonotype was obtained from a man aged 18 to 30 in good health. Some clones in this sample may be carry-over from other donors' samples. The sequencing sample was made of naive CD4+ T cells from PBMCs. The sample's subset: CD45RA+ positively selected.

The CDR3 sequence: CASAPRGGSSYNEQFF. The CDR3 DNA follows: TGTGCCAGCGCCCCGCGTGGTGGCAGCTCCTACAATGAGCAGTTCTTC. This chain uses TRBV7-9 with TRBJ2-1; D gene ambiguous. Trimming cost V 8 bases and J 0 bases, with 17 bases left between them. The CDR3 length is 16 residues. The germline CDR1 and CDR2 sequences are SEHNR and FQNEAQ (reference sequence).